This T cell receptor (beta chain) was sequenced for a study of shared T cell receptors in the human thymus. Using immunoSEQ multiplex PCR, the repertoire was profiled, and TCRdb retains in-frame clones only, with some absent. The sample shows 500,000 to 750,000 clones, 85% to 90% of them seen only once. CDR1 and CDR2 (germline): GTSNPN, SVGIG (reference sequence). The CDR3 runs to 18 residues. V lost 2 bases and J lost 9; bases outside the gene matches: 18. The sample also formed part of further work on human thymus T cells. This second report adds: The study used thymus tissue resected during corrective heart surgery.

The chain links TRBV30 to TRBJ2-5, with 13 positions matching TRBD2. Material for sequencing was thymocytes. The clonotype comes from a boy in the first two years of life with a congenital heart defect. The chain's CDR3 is CAWSRLARLAGGTGAQYF. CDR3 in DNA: TGTGCCTGGAGTCGCCTTGCTCGACTAGCGGGAGGTACCGGGGCCCAGTACTTC.